A single sample gave rise to the 30 T cell receptor beta chains below, sequenced in a study of naive and memory T cell subsets. Amplification of ligated cDNA took four PCR rounds with SP2 and nested alpha and beta constant primers. TCRdb recomputed calls from the UMI-ligation and nested PCR reads with MiXCR, one row per CDR3 protein. The table has under 25,000 distinct CDR3 sequences, 5.5% to 7.5% seen once. The treatment: skin biopsy from PPD injection site in Mantoux-positive individual. The library had UMIs added by 3' ligation of an oligonucleotide to TCR cDNA. Sample: skin, taken from a tuberculin skin test site. These receptors originate from an adult in good health.

This clonotype was recorded many times. The gene calls are TRBV6-4 and TRBJ2-3; D unclear. Between the trimmed V and J ends, which lost 3 bases and 1 base, there was a span of 5 bases. The CDR3 is 13 amino acids. Germline values: CDR1 MRHNA, CDR2 SNTAGT. The chain's CDR3 is CASSEAGTDTQYF. CDR3 sequence (DNA): TGTGCCAGCAGTGAGGCAGGCACAGATACGCAGTATTTT.

This clonotype was counted ten times or more. The J gene is TRBJ1-5, the V gene TRBV20-1, with D maybe TRBD1 (6 bases). The CDR3 spans 17 residues. The V gene's germline CDR1 is DFQATT and CDR2 SNEGSKA (reference sequence). Trimming took off 0 bases at V and 4 bases at J, with 19 bases between the two ends. In nucleotides, the CDR3 is TGCAGTGCTAGAGATCGACTCCCTGACAGGTTTAATCAGCCCCAGCATTTT. This translates into CSARDRLPDRFNQPQHF.

This clonotype was seen more than once but under ten times. The rearrangement links TRBV20-1 to TRBJ1-2; TRBD1 agrees at 7 bases. CDR1 is DFQATT, CDR2 SNEGSKA, per germline (reference sequence). The CDR3 totals 12 residues. Trimming took 3 bases from V and 11 from J; bases not matched to a gene: 9. The CDR3 nucleotides read TGCAGTGCTAGTGGGACAGTAACGAGGTACACCTTC. This encodes CSASGTVTRYTF.

This clonotype was observed many times. The gene calls are TRBV7-2 and TRBJ2-1, with D possibly matching TRBD2 (5 bases). The germline gives CDR1 SGHTA, CDR2 FQGNSA. V was pared by 1 base and J by 8 bases, with 18 bases between. The CDR3 is made up of 16 amino acids. CDR3 nucleotides: TGTGCCAGCAGCTTAGTTGCAACTAGGTTAAGAGATGAGCAGTTCTTC. Amino acid sequence: CASSLVATRLRDEQFF.

By sample fraction, this clonotype is medium-sized (0.01 to 0.1%). The chain is built from TRBV18 and TRBJ2-6; D unresolved. Germline CDR1 reads KGHSH; CDR2 reads LQKENI. The CDR3 contains 17 residues. Trimming stripped 3 bases from V and 2 bases from J, with 14 bases between. As DNA, the CDR3 is TGTGCCAGCTCACCGACCTCTGGGCAGCCTGGGGCCAACGTCCTGACTTTC. It yields the protein CASSPTSGQPGANVLTF.

This clonotype was observed a few times. This sequence joins TRBV28 and TRBJ2-1; a possible D gene is TRBD2 (6 bases). Germline V gene data show CDR1 as MDHEN and CDR2 as SYDVKM. V lost 1 base and J lost 8, with 12 bases in between. The length of the CDR3 is 14 residues. The CDR3 bases are TGTGCCAGCAGTTTATCGGGAGAGGGCGATGAGCAGTTCTTC. Translating gives CASSLSGEGDEQFF.

The sample holds many counts of this clonotype. V usage is TRBV6-6 and J usage is TRBJ1-1; no definite D call. The CDR3 runs to 11 residues. V lost 6 bases to trimming and J lost 1 base, with 3 bases between them. CDR1 and CDR2 (germline): MNHNY, SVGAGI (reference sequence). The CDR3 reads CASSRNTEAFF. Written as DNA, the CDR3 is TGTGCCAGCAGCCGGAACACTGAAGCTTTCTTT.

This clonotype has a count of ten or more. This chain uses TRBV5-1 with TRBJ2-1; TRBD1 agrees at 11 bases. CDR3 length: 16 amino acids. Looked up from germline, CDR1 is SGHRS and CDR2 is YFSETQ. V was clipped by 3 bases and J by 7 bases; unmatched bases: 9. The CDR3 is CASSSLGQGALNEQFF. The DNA of the CDR3 is TGCGCCAGCAGCTCCCTCGGACAGGGGGCTTTGAATGAGCAGTTCTTC. Complete variable domain (other parts from reference TRBV5-1 and TRBJ2-1): KAGVTQTPRYLIKTRGQQVTLSCSPISGHRSVSWYQQTPGQGLQFLFEYFSETQRNKGNFPGRFSGRQFSNSRSEMNVSTLELGDSALYLCASSSLGQGALNEQFFGPGTRLTVL.

V gene TRBV4-1 combines with J gene TRBJ1-1, with D perhaps TRBD1 (6 bases). The V end was cut by 3 bases, the J end by 0 bases, with 14 bases between. There are 16 residues in the CDR3. The V gene's germline CDR1 is MGHRA and CDR2 YSYEKL. The CDR3 nucleotides read TGCGCCAGCAGCCAGATCCGGGGGGGGCTGAACACTGAAGCTTTCTTT. Amino acid sequence: CASSQIRGGLNTEAFF.

This clonotype came up many times. The V and J genes are TRBV7-9 and TRBJ1-1; a weak D match, TRBD1 (5 bases). The CDR3 consists of 12 residues. The V gene lost 4 bases and the J gene lost 4 bases, with 7 bases spanning the gap. In germline, CDR1 is SEHNR, CDR2 FQNEAQ (reference sequence). For the CDR3, the DNA is TGTGCCAGCAGCTGGGGACCCACTGAAGCTTTCTTT. It is translated as CASSWGPTEAFF.

This clonotype was seen ten or more times. The chain has TRBV29-1 and TRBJ2-7; D ambiguous. The CDR3 sequence is 12 residues long. Germline CDR1 reads SQVTM; CDR2 reads ANQGSEA. Trimming removed 1 base at V and 2 bases at J, with 6 bases between. CDR3 sequence (DNA): TGCAGCGTTGAAGTTATGGCCTACGAGCAGTACTTC. Protein product: CSVEVMAYEQYF.

This clonotype was detected ten times or more. The chain joins TRBV12-5 to TRBJ2-2; no reliable D call. The CDR3 sequence is 13 residues long. With 5 bases removed from V and 4 bases from J, the gap between germline ends came to 8 bases. Germline CDR1 reads LGHNT; CDR2 reads FRNRAP. CDR3 DNA sequence: TGTGCTAGTGGTCCATCCAGCACCGGGGAGCTGTTTTTT. Residues: CASGPSSTGELFF.

This clonotype was detected many times. The CDR3 here is CASSTQGNTIYF. For the CDR3, the DNA is TGTGCCAGCAGTACTCAGGGAAACACCATATATTTT. The chain links TRBV7-9 to TRBJ1-3; D gene uncertain. Trimming removed 6 bases from V and 4 bases from J, with 7 bases in between. In germline, CDR1 is SEHNR, CDR2 FQNEAQ (reference sequence). The CDR3 runs to 12 residues.

This clonotype has at least ten counts. The chain has TRBV20-1 and TRBJ2-7; TRBD1 is a possible D gene (5 bases). Germline-derived CDR1 and CDR2 are DFQATT and SNEGSKA (reference sequence). This CDR3 comprises 13 residues. Trimming took 3 bases from V and 3 from J, leaving 12 bases between them. The CDR3 coding sequence is TGCAGTGCTAGCCCGCCTCAGGGCTACGAGCAGTACTTC. Protein product: CSASPPQGYEQYF.

At least ten counts were recorded for this clonotype. The chain has TRBV28 and TRBJ2-1; D perhaps matches TRBD2 (5 bases). V dropped 3 bases and J dropped 4 bases, with 22 bases sitting between them. This CDR3 has 18 residues. Looked up from germline, CDR1 is MDHEN and CDR2 is SYDVKM. Here the CDR3 DNA reads TGTGCCAGCAGTTTTCGAGGTCTGAGGGCTAGCAGATACAATGAGCAGTTCTTC. Residues: CASSFRGLRASRYNEQFF.

This clonotype was detected only a few times. The J gene is TRBJ1-5, the V gene TRBV19, with D tentatively TRBD1 (5 bases). Per germline, CDR1 LNHDA and CDR2 SQIVND (reference sequence). This CDR3 has 16 amino acids. Trimming removed 4 bases at V and 10 bases at J, with 23 bases between. CDR3 nucleotide sequence: TGTGCCAGTAGTACCACGGGGCAGGGTGCTATCTCCCCCCAGCATTTT. It specifies CASSTTGQGAISPQHF.

This clonotype was observed many times. The chain is built from TRBV20-1 and TRBJ1-2, with D unresolved. CDR3 length: 13 residues. The V and J ends lost 3 bases and 4 bases respectively, with 12 bases between them. Germline lookup yields CDR1 DFQATT and CDR2 SNEGSKA (reference sequence). The DNA of the CDR3 is TGCAGTGCTAGTGTGCAGAGCGGCTATGGCTACACCTTC. Translation: CSASVQSGYGYTF.

On this clonotype itself: With a much larger clone just one base away, this may be a read error. This likely comes from a read error, as the CDR3 has no conserved phenylalanine or tryptophan at its end. This sequence joins TRBV20-1 and TRBJ2-5; 12 bases match TRBD2. The V gene's germline CDR1 is DFQATT and CDR2 SNEGSKA (reference sequence). V shed 3 bases, J shed 4 bases, and the junction held 18 bases outside the gene matches. The CDR3 runs 19 residues. In DNA, the CDR3 is TGCAGTGCTAGTAGTTCTAGCGGGAGGGCCGGGGACTCTGTAGAGACCCAGTACTCC. Amino acids: CSASSSSGRAGDSVETQYS.

This clonotype was counted only a few times. A read error may be the cause here, since a much bigger clone is one base away. This chain links TRBV2 with TRBJ2-7; 10 nucleotides line up with TRBD1. The V segment lost 6 bases and the J segment 0 bases; nucleotides outside the gene matches: 2. In germline, CDR1 is SNHLY, CDR2 FYNNEI. This CDR3 comprises 14 residues. In DNA form, the CDR3 reads TGTGCCAGCAGATGGACAGGGGGCTCCTACGAGCAGTACTTC. It translates to CASRWTGGSYEQYF.

By frequency in the sample, this clonotype is medium-sized. One end of the junction does not line up with germline, which may come from a read error. This chain uses TRBV2 with TRBJ2-7; D not resolved. CDR3 length equals 11 residues. Per the germline V gene, CDR1 is SNHLY and CDR2 is FYNNEI. The DNA of the CDR3 is TGTGCCAGCAGTACCTCCGACGAGCAGTACTTC. Amino acids: CASSTSDEQYF. Full variable domain (rest looked up from reference TRBV2 and TRBJ2-7): EPEVTQTPSHQVTQMGQEVILRCVPISNHLYFYWYRQILGQKVEFLVSFYNNEISEKSEIFDDQFSVERPDGSNFTLKIRSTKLEDSAMYFCASSTSDEQYFGPGTRLTVT.

The chain uses TRBV2 and TRBJ1-5, with a tentative D call TRBD1 (6 bases). V was trimmed by 5 bases and J by 0 bases, leaving 17 bases between them. This CDR3 region has 17 residues. Germline V lookup: CDR1 SNHLY, CDR2 FYNNEI. Here the CDR3 DNA reads TGTGCCAGCAGTCCTGGACGACAGGAGGGTAGCAATCAGCCCCAGCATTTT. Residues: CASSPGRQEGSNQPQHF.

This clonotype has at least ten counts. The chain carries TRBV30 and TRBJ2-1; TRBD2 aligns across 8 bases. The junction had 5 bases not matched to a gene; V was cut back by 2 bases and J by 8 bases. Germline CDR1 GTSNPN, CDR2 SVGIG (reference sequence). This CDR3 region has 13 residues. This CDR3 is CAWSQSGSDEQFF. Written as DNA, the CDR3 is TGTGCCTGGAGTCAAAGCGGGAGCGATGAGCAGTTCTTC. Drawing the rest from reference TRBV30 and TRBJ2-1, the complete variable domain is SQTIHQWPATLVQPVGSPLSLECTVEGTSNPNLYWYRQAAGRGLQLLFYSVGIGQISSEVPQNLSASRPQDRQFILSSKKLLLSDSGFYLCAWSQSGSDEQFFGPGTRLTVL.

By share, this clonotype ranks as large. V gene TRBV2 combines with J gene TRBJ2-3; no clear D gene. The CDR3 consists of 12 residues. The germline V gene encodes CDR1 SNHLY and CDR2 FYNNEI. The V end lost 4 bases, the J end lost 1 base, and 3 bases lay between the germline ends. The CDR3 DNA follows: TGTGCCAGCAGTGGGGGCACAGATACGCAGTATTTT. Its translation is CASSGGTDTQYF.

The rearrangement joins TRBV20-1 to TRBJ1-6, with TRBD1 as a possible D gene (5 bases). With 3 bases removed from V and 8 bases from J, the gap between germline ends came to 11 bases. The CDR3 loop spans 13 amino acids. Germline V gene data show CDR1 as DFQATT and CDR2 as SNEGSKA (reference sequence). The CDR3 is CSASGGTHSPLHF. CDR3 nucleotides: TGCAGTGCTAGCGGGGGGACGCATTCACCCCTCCACTTT.

This clonotype was observed at least ten times. This chain connects TRBV20-1 to TRBJ2-5; perhaps TRBD1 as D (5 bases). CDR1 is DFQATT, CDR2 SNEGSKA, per germline (reference sequence). The V end lost 3 bases, the J end lost 7 bases, and 12 bases lay between the germline ends. The CDR3 spans 12 residues. The CDR3 sequence is CSARLTAGTQYF. The CDR3 DNA sequence: TGCAGTGCTAGGCTGACAGCCGGGACCCAGTACTTC.

This clonotype has only a few counts. V usage is TRBV20-1 and J usage is TRBJ2-1; 11 bases align to TRBD2. The CDR3 sequence is 16 residues long. Germline-derived CDR1 and CDR2 are DFQATT and SNEGSKA (reference sequence). The trim removed 5 bases at V and 2 bases at J, leaving 8 bases unmatched. CDR3 loop: CSALYSGRAPYNEQFF. The CDR3 DNA reads as TGCAGTGCTTTATATAGCGGGAGGGCCCCCTACAATGAGCAGTTCTTC.

This clonotype was seen more than once but under ten times. V and J are TRBV12-3 or TRBV12-4 and TRBJ1-6; 12 nucleotides align to TRBD1. Losses at the gene ends were 2 bases for V and 6 bases for J; bases not matched to a gene: 2. This CDR3 spans 16 amino acids. The CDR3 protein is CASSLLGQGANSPLHF. CDR3 DNA sequence: TGTGCCAGCAGTTTACTGGGACAGGGGGCTAATTCACCCCTCCACTTT.

The V and J genes are TRBV6-5 and TRBJ1-5, with D possibly TRBD1 on 6 matching bases. Trimming left V 6 bases short and J 2 bases short, with 14 bases between. The CDR3 has 15 amino acids. Germline CDR1 reads MNHEY; CDR2 reads SVGAGI. Written as DNA, the CDR3 is TGTGCCAGCAGCCAGGGGAAGGTAGGCAATCAGCCCCAGCATTTT. Protein sequence: CASSQGKVGNQPQHF.

There are many counts of this clonotype. The V call is TRBV20-1, the J call TRBJ2-5, with a possible D match to TRBD1 (6 bases). Germline V lookup: CDR1 DFQATT, CDR2 SNEGSKA (reference sequence). Trimming removed 6 bases from V and 2 bases from J, with 16 bases in between. This CDR3 spans 14 amino acids. Here the CDR3 DNA reads TGCAGTGCGCCGACAGGATTGTTGCAAGAGACCCAGTACTTC. Amino acids: CSAPTGLLQETQYF.

This clonotype was observed many times. This sequence joins TRBV5-1 and TRBJ2-3, with D perhaps given as TRBD1 or TRBD2 (5 bases each). Germline CDR1 and CDR2: SGHRS and YFSETQ. V was pared by 4 bases and J by 6 bases, with 24 bases between. The CDR3 runs 17 residues. The CDR3 loop is CASSPDGTLGVGDTQYF. The CDR3 DNA is TGCGCCAGCAGCCCCGACGGGACCCTTGGTGTGGGGGATACGCAGTATTTT.